Each of the 32 T cell receptor beta chains below was sequenced from the same sample in a study of shared clonotypes between healthy human individuals. The naive CD8 population came from CD45RO-negative cells selected for CCR7, without terminally differentiated effector memory CD45RA+ cells. Data came from immunoSEQ multiplex PCR; TCRdb stores just in-frame clones and leaves some out. The table lists around 2.1 million clones, more than 85% of them singletons. The sequenced sample consisted of naive CD8+ T cells from PBMCs. The receptors here all came from a man in his late teens or twenties in good health. Some clones in this sample may be carry-over from other donors' samples.

The rearrangement joins TRBV7-8 to TRBJ2-3; no firm D call. CDR3 size: 16 residues. CDR1 is SGHVS and CDR2 is FQNEAQ in the germline V gene. V lost 4 bases and J lost 2, with 16 bases in between. The CDR3 region is CASSYGWSILTDTQYF. In nucleotides, the CDR3 is TGTGCCAGCAGCTACGGTTGGTCTATACTCACAGATACGCAGTATTTT. Drawing the rest from reference TRBV7-8 and TRBJ2-3, the complete variable domain is GAGVSQSPRYKVAKRGQDVALRCDPISGHVSLFWYQQALGQGPEFLTYFQNEAQLDKSGLPSDRFFAERPEGSVSTLKIQRTQQEDSAVYLCASSYGWSILTDTQYFGPGTRLTVL.

The chain employs TRBV19 and TRBJ2-1; 9 bases align to TRBD1. The CDR3 contains 14 residues. Germline values: CDR1 LNHDA, CDR2 SQIVND (reference sequence). The junction had 10 bases not matched to a gene; V was cut back by 7 bases and J by 9 bases. The CDR3 loop is CASIGTGTVGEQFF. For the CDR3, the DNA is TGTGCCAGTATAGGGACAGGGACGGTTGGTGAGCAGTTCTTC.

Note on this clone: The same CDR3 also results from other DNA sequences found in this sample. The chain has TRBV11-2 and TRBJ2-7; TRBD1 might be the D (5 bases). The germline gives CDR1 SGHAT, CDR2 FQNNGV. This CDR3 has 12 residues. V was clipped by 5 bases and J by 3 bases, with 8 bases between them. This CDR3 is CASSLDSYEQYF. In nucleotides, the CDR3 is TGTGCCAGCAGCCTTGACAGCTACGAGCAGTACTTC.

The chain joins TRBV29-1 to TRBJ2-2, with no clear D. CDR3 length equals 12 residues. Germline-derived CDR1 and CDR2 are SQVTM and ANQGSEA. The V gene lost 4 bases and the J gene lost 5 bases, with 8 bases spanning the gap. The CDR3, as DNA: TGCAGCGTTGTCCCCCCGACCGGGGAGCTGTTTTTT. Its translation: CSVVPPTGELFF.

This chain joins TRBV4-1 and TRBJ2-7, with 10 bases matching TRBD1. The CDR3 has 16 amino acids. Germline V lookup: CDR1 MGHRA, CDR2 YSYEKL. V gave up 2 bases and J gave up 2 bases; unmatched junction bases: 6. The CDR3 bases are TGCGCCAGCAGCCAATACGGGGACAGGGGTACCTACGAGCAGTACTTC. Amino acids: CASSQYGDRGTYEQYF.

The chain is built from TRBV9 and TRBJ1-3; D gene ambiguous. With 0 bases removed from V and 4 bases from J, the gap between germline ends came to 2 bases. Germline CDR1 reads SGDLS; CDR2 reads YYNGEE. The length of the CDR3 is 12 residues. The CDR3 loop reads CASSVEGNTIYF. CDR3 coding DNA: TGTGCCAGCAGCGTAGAAGGAAACACCATATATTTT.

As DNA, the CDR3 is TGTGCCAGCAGTACACAGGGGGGTGTTAATGGCTACACCTTC. This translates into CASSTQGGVNGYTF. The rearrangement links TRBV27 to TRBJ1-2; 8 nucleotides line up with TRBD1. Trimming removed 5 bases from V and 6 bases from J; junction bases left unmatched: 8. This CDR3 contains 14 residues. Germline assignment: CDR1 MNHEY and CDR2 SMNVEV (reference sequence).

V and J are TRBV7-2 and TRBJ2-1, with D possibly matching TRBD2 (5 bases). This CDR3 comprises 17 residues. V was cut by 2 bases and J by 8 bases, with 22 bases left in between. Germline values: CDR1 SGHTA, CDR2 FQGNSA. The CDR3 is CASSLSWIGGYSDEQFF. The CDR3 region has the DNA TGTGCCAGCAGCTTATCGTGGATCGGCGGGTACTCAGATGAGCAGTTCTTC.

The genes are TRBV7-9 and TRBJ2-7, with 10 bases identical to TRBD2. With V trimmed by 5 bases and J by 5 bases, 9 bases remained unmatched. CDR1 and CDR2 (germline): SEHNR, FQNEAQ (reference sequence). The CDR3 has 15 residues. In DNA, the CDR3 is TGTGCCAGCAGCCCCGGGACTAGCGATCTCGACGAGCAGTACTTC. It translates to CASSPGTSDLDEQYF.

This clone occurred a few times. The same CDR3 arises from other DNA sequences in this sample as well. This chain joins TRBV6-5 and TRBJ1-1; no reliable D call. The length of the CDR3 is 14 residues. Germline values: CDR1 MNHEY, CDR2 SVGAGI. V dropped 3 bases and J dropped 2 bases, with 10 bases sitting between them. The CDR3 loop is CASSYREGNTEAFF. CDR3 nucleotides: TGTGCCAGCAGTTATCGTGAGGGAAACACTGAAGCTTTCTTT.

Here the CDR3 DNA reads TGTGCCAGCAGCATGGACAACAATCTTCCCTATGGCTACACCTTC. It is translated as CASSMDNNLPYGYTF. J is TRBJ1-2 and V is TRBV5-6; possibly TRBD1 for D (5 bases). CDR1 is SGHDT and CDR2 is YYEEEE in the germline V gene. V was pared by 4 bases and J by 4 bases, with 17 bases between. The CDR3 spans 15 residues.

The chain joins TRBV7-2 to TRBJ2-1, with no clear D. Trimming removed 1 base from V and 0 bases from J, with 10 bases in between. This CDR3 has 16 amino acids. The V gene's germline CDR1 is SGHTA and CDR2 FQGNSA. For the CDR3, the DNA is TGTGCCAGCAGCTTAGACCGGAGTGGCTCCTACAATGAGCAGTTCTTC. Translation: CASSLDRSGSYNEQFF.

The V gene is TRBV28, the J gene TRBJ1-5; D is unclear. This CDR3 is built from 17 residues. V was shortened by 1 base and J by 6 bases, with 19 bases between the two germline ends. CDR1 is MDHEN, CDR2 SYDVKM, per germline. In nucleotides, the CDR3 is TGTGCCAGCAGTTTATATCCCCCGGATAGGGTAACTCAGCCCCAGCATTTT. Translation: CASSLYPPDRVTQPQHF.

The rearrangement links TRBV27 to TRBJ2-2; no definite D call. This CDR3 comprises 15 residues. Germline V gene lookup returns CDR1 MNHEY and CDR2 SMNVEV (reference sequence). V was shortened by 3 bases and J by 6 bases, with 14 bases between the two germline ends. The CDR3 here is CASSFSLGLAGELFF. In nucleotides, the CDR3 is TGTGCCAGCAGTTTTTCTCTGGGGTTAGCCGGGGAGCTGTTTTTT.

The genes are TRBV28 and TRBJ2-7; D gene uncertain. V was trimmed by 2 bases and J by 2 bases, leaving 10 bases between them. The V gene's germline CDR1 is MDHEN and CDR2 SYDVKM. CDR3 length: 14 amino acids. The CDR3 here is CASSLALLTYEQYF. DNA for the CDR3: TGTGCCAGCAGTTTAGCCCTCTTGACCTACGAGCAGTACTTC.

The gene calls are TRBV27 and TRBJ2-3, with TRBD2 identical over 12 bases. Trimming took 3 bases from V and 6 from J; bases not matched to a gene: 19. CDR3 length: 20 residues. Germline V CDR1 and CDR2: MNHEY, SMNVEV (reference sequence). The CDR3 is CASSFGVASGRARVFDTQYF. In nucleotides, the CDR3 is TGTGCCAGCAGTTTTGGGGTGGCTAGCGGGAGGGCCAGGGTATTCGATACGCAGTATTTT.

The chain couples TRBV18 to TRBJ2-2; D remains ambiguous. V was shortened by 8 bases and J by 7 bases, with 11 bases between the two germline ends. CDR1 and CDR2 from the germline V gene are KGHSH and LQKENI. The CDR3 runs to 12 residues. The CDR3 region is CASTAVGGELFF. Here the CDR3 DNA reads TGTGCCAGCACAGCTGTCGGCGGGGAGCTGTTTTTT.

A single count supports this clone. The chain uses TRBV11-2 and TRBJ2-7, with 13 bases lining up with TRBD2. CDR3 length equals 17 residues. Per the germline V gene, CDR1 is SGHAT and CDR2 is FQNNGV. Trimming took 5 bases from V and 2 from J; bases not matched to a gene: 9. CDR3 sequence: CASSPWTSGSSTYEQYF. DNA of the CDR3: TGTGCCAGCAGCCCGTGGACTAGCGGGAGTAGCACCTACGAGCAGTACTTC.

The chain employs TRBV27 and TRBJ2-5; no definite D call. The germline CDR1 and CDR2 sequences are MNHEY and SMNVEV (reference sequence). The V end lost 3 bases, the J end lost 5 bases, and 10 bases lay between the germline ends. CDR3 length equals 13 residues. Here the CDR3 DNA reads TGTGCCAGCAGTTTGGGGATTCGGGAGACCCAGTACTTC. This sequence encodes CASSLGIRETQYF.

This chain uses TRBV9 with TRBJ2-1; 10 positions match TRBD2. The V segment lost 4 bases and the J segment 4 bases; nucleotides outside the gene matches: 8. Germline CDR1 and CDR2: SGDLS and YYNGEE. The CDR3 has 16 amino acids. Here the CDR3 reads CASSPRVAGGYNEQFF. The CDR3 nucleotides are TGTGCCAGCAGCCCAAGGGTAGCGGGAGGTTACAATGAGCAGTTCTTC. The full variable domain, completed using reference TRBV9 and TRBJ2-1, is DSGVTQTPKHLITATGQRVTLRCSPRSGDLSVYWYQQSLDQGLQFLIQYYNGEERAKGNILERFSAQQFPDLHSELNLSSLELGDSALYFCASSPRVAGGYNEQFFGPGTRLTVL.

The chain couples TRBV30 to TRBJ1-1; the D gene is possibly TRBD1 (5 bases). This CDR3 region has 16 residues. V gave up 0 bases and J gave up 2 bases, with 16 bases separating them. Germline V gene lookup returns CDR1 GTSNPN and CDR2 SVGIG (reference sequence). The CDR3 coding sequence is TGTGCCTGGAGTGTAAGACGGCAGGGAAGAAACACTGAAGCTTTCTTT. As protein: CAWSVRRQGRNTEAFF.

This chain joins TRBV27 and TRBJ2-1; TRBD2 aligns across 11 bases. Germline V lookup: CDR1 MNHEY, CDR2 SMNVEV (reference sequence). This CDR3 comprises 16 residues. V lost 3 bases, J lost 4 bases, and 5 bases stayed unmatched. The CDR3 DNA is TGTGCCAGCAGTTTCTGGCTAGCGGGGGGATACAATGAGCAGTTCTTC. Translating it yields CASSFWLAGGYNEQFF.

The J gene is TRBJ2-7, the V gene TRBV19, with 8 bases fitting TRBD2. Germline CDR1 and CDR2: LNHDA and SQIVND (reference sequence). Trimming at V came to 5 bases and at J to 4 bases, leaving 7 bases not matched to a gene. The CDR3 covers 14 residues. Written as DNA, the CDR3 is TGTGCCAGTAGTGCTAGCGGGTATGTGTACGAGCAGTACTTC. Its translation is CASSASGYVYEQYF.

The rearrangement uses TRBV7-2 and TRBJ2-7; 9 bases line up with TRBD2. Germline V CDR1 and CDR2: SGHTA, FQGNSA. V trimming: 3 bases; J trimming: 2 bases; junction bases outside the gene matches: 8. The CDR3 spans 16 residues. The CDR3 reads CASSFYAGLAPYEQYF. The CDR3 coding sequence is TGTGCCAGCAGCTTCTATGCGGGACTAGCCCCCTACGAGCAGTACTTC.

The gene calls are TRBV4-1 and TRBJ2-3; tentative D call: TRBD1 (5 bases). The V end lost 0 bases, the J end lost 2 bases, and 12 bases lay between the germline ends. Germline V gene data show CDR1 as MGHRA and CDR2 as YSYEKL. The CDR3 has 16 residues. The CDR3 loop reads CASSQEDNRNTDTQYF. The CDR3 nucleotides are TGCGCCAGCAGCCAAGAGGACAATCGAAACACAGATACGCAGTATTTT.

This chain connects TRBV13 to TRBJ2-1, with unresolved D. The CDR3 sequence is 12 residues long. In germline, CDR1 is PRHDT, CDR2 FYEKMQ (reference sequence). Trimming left V 1 base short and J 4 bases short, with 2 bases between. The CDR3 bases are TGTGCCAGCAGCTTAGAATACAATGAGCAGTTCTTC. As protein: CASSLEYNEQFF.

The table lists this clone with a count of one. This chain links TRBV10-3 with TRBJ2-5, with D unresolved. Germline CDR1 is ENHRY and CDR2 is SYGVKD. The CDR3 runs to 14 residues. V lost 3 bases to trimming and J lost 1 base, with 9 bases between them. The CDR3 protein is CAISESWTQETQYF. In nucleotides, the CDR3 is TGTGCCATCAGTGAATCGTGGACCCAAGAGACCCAGTACTTC.

The chain couples TRBV6-5 to TRBJ2-1; TRBD2 is a possible D gene (5 bases). The germline CDR1 and CDR2 sequences are MNHEY and SVGAGI. The CDR3 runs to 12 residues. The CDR3 sequence is CPVGVSYNEQFF. The DNA of the CDR3 is TGTCCCGTCGGGGTCTCCTACAATGAGCAGTTCTTC.

V gene TRBV29-1 combines with J gene TRBJ2-3; tentative D call: TRBD1 (6 bases). Trimming cost V 7 bases and J 4 bases, with 15 bases left between them. Germline-derived CDR1 and CDR2 are SQVTM and ANQGSEA. CDR3 length: 13 amino acids. The CDR3 reads CSAGPGESDTQYF. The DNA for the CDR3 is TGCAGCGCCGGTCCAGGGGAATCAGATACGCAGTATTTT.

This clone was counted only a few times. The V and J genes are TRBV27 and TRBJ2-7; 9 bases fit TRBD2. J gave up 2 bases and V 3 bases, and 2 bases lay outside the gene matches. In germline, CDR1 is MNHEY, CDR2 SMNVEV (reference sequence). The CDR3 runs 14 residues. The CDR3 bases are TGTGCCAGCAGTTTTGTAGCGGGGGCCTACGAGCAGTACTTC. Protein: CASSFVAGAYEQYF.

A single count supports this clone. This chain connects TRBV28 to TRBJ1-6, with D maybe TRBD1 (6 bases). Trimming shortened V by 6 bases and J by 2 bases, and 14 bases separated the two germline ends. From germline, CDR1 is MDHEN and CDR2 SYDVKM. There are 16 residues in the CDR3. For the CDR3, the DNA is TGTGCCAGCAGGAATGGCAGGGGTACCTATAATTCACCCCTCCACTTT. Encoded protein: CASRNGRGTYNSPLHF.

V gene TRBV28 combines with J gene TRBJ2-7; D possibly corresponds to TRBD1 (6 bases). Trimming stripped 10 bases from V and 5 bases from J, with 18 bases between. The CDR3 consists of 13 residues. Germline assignment: CDR1 MDHEN and CDR2 SYDVKM. CDR3 in amino acids: CAIYRRGSNEQYF. In DNA form, the CDR3 reads TGTGCCATCTATCGCAGGGGTTCGAACGAGCAGTACTTC.